Shown below are 6 T cell receptor beta chains from a single sample sequenced in a study of glioma-infiltrating T cells after dendritic cell vaccination. Generated by immunoSEQ multiplex PCR, the TCRdb table keeps only in-frame clones and is missing some. The data hold 80,000 to 100,000 clones, with 75% to 85% observed a single time. Material: blood, obtained before dendritic cell vaccination. The receptor source for this set is a human donor with glioblastoma.

V is TRBV19 and J is TRBJ1-4; 8 nucleotides agree with TRBD1. This CDR3 is built from 15 residues. CDR1 and CDR2 from the germline V gene are LNHDA and SQIVND (reference sequence). V gave up 5 bases and J gave up 8 bases; unmatched junction bases: 10. Here the CDR3 reads CASSVGQGGWEKLFF. The CDR3 coding sequence is TGTGCCAGTAGTGTCGGACAGGGAGGATGGGAAAAACTGTTTTTT.

The chain joins TRBV27 to TRBJ1-2; 7 bases map to TRBD1. The V gene's germline CDR1 is MNHEY and CDR2 SMNVEV (reference sequence). The CDR3 length is 11 residues. Trimming removed 4 bases from V and 14 bases from J; junction bases left unmatched: 7. CDR3 bases: TGTGCCAGCAGTTCAGGGGGTGGCGAGACCTTC. It translates to CASSSGGGETF.

The chain has TRBV4-1 and TRBJ1-5, with no clear D. The CDR3 runs to 15 residues. V dropped 0 bases and J dropped 4 bases, with 10 bases sitting between them. Per the germline V gene, CDR1 is MGHRA and CDR2 is YSYEKL. For the CDR3, the DNA is TGCGCCAGCAGCCAAGAGACTCCGCTAAATCAGCCCCAGCATTTT. Protein sequence: CASSQETPLNQPQHF.

This clone occurred a few times. The chain recombines TRBV7-9 with TRBJ2-7; 8 bases are a match to TRBD1. The germline CDR1 and CDR2 sequences are SEHNR and FQNEAQ (reference sequence). This CDR3 has 15 amino acids. Trimming removed 5 bases from V and 2 bases from J; junction bases left unmatched: 8. The CDR3 DNA follows: TGTGCCAGCAGCCCGAGGGACAGGTGGACCTACGAGCAGTACTTC. Protein sequence: CASSPRDRWTYEQYF.

This clone was seen just once. V gene TRBV6-5 combines with J gene TRBJ1-5; 9 positions agree with TRBD1. Germline CDR1 and CDR2: MNHEY and SVGAGI. The CDR3 contains 15 residues. The V gene end was trimmed by 5 bases and the J gene end by 4 bases; junction bases not matched to a gene: 6. In nucleotides, the CDR3 is TGTGCCAGCAGTCGAAAGGGACAGGGTAATCAGCCCCAGCATTTT. Translation gives CASSRKGQGNQPQHF.

The rearrangement links TRBV25-1 to TRBJ1-2; D remains unclear. The CDR3 has 16 residues. Germline V gene sequence: CDR1 MGHDK, CDR2 SYGVNS. Between the trimmed V and J ends, which lost 4 bases and 4 bases, there was a span of 19 bases. CDR3 DNA sequence: TGTGCCAGCAGTGGCAACCGGGTCCCCGCGGTCTATGGCTACACCTTC. This encodes CASSGNRVPAVYGYTF.